What follows describes a single TCR beta chain. The data stem from a study of cytomegalovirus exposure and HLA in healthy donors. It was with 60 Vbeta and 13 Jbeta primers that the PCR ran. Only in-frame clones appear in the TCRdb table, and some are missing; sequencing was by immunoSEQ multiplex PCR. This sample has roughly 120,000 clones; 81% occur once, and the top ten carry roughly 2.4%. This receptor was taken from a middle-aged woman in good health and CMV-seronegative. The sequenced material came from PBMCs.

CDR3 amino acids: CASSTRGPGANVLTF. The CDR3 DNA is TGTGCCAGCAGTACCAGGGGGCCCGGGGCCAACGTCCTGACTTTC. V and J are TRBV28 and TRBJ2-6; TRBD1 matches 8 bases. CDR3 size: 15 residues. CDR1 is MDHEN and CDR2 is SYDVKM in the germline V gene. V lost 5 bases, J lost 4 bases, and 4 bases stayed unmatched.